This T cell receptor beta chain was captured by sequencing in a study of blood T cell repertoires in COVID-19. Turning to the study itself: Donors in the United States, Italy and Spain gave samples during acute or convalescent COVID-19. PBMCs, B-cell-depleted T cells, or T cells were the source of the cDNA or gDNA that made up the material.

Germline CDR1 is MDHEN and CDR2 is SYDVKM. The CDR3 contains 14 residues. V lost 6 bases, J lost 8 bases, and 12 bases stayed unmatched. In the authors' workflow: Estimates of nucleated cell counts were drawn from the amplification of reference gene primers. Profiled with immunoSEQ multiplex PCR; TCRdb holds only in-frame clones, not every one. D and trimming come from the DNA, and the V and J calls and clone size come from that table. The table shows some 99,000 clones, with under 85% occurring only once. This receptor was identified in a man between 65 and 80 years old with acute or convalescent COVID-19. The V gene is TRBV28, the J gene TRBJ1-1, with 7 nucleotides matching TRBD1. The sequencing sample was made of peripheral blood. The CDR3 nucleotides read TGTGCCAGCAGCTCGGGACAGCTCAGTTCCGAAGCTTTCTTT. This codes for CASSSGQLSSEAFF.